The 19 T cell receptor beta chains in this list originate from one sample, sequenced in a study of T-cell reconstitution after alpha-beta-depleted transplantation in children. For TCRbeta, the library was prepared with unique molecular identifiers. TCRdb re-called the PCR reads through MiXCR, storing one row per CDR3 protein. The sample comprises just under 350,000 distinct CDR3 sequences, roughly 15% of which are singletons, and 35% to 50% rests with the top ten. The source was PBMCs, mostly from graft donor cells, collected 360 days after TCRalphabeta/CD19-depleted stem cell transplant. These receptors were obtained from a male patient aged 2 to 9 who had a stem cell transplant for acute lymphoblastic leukemia, so the T cells may come from the graft donor.

This clonotype was counted at least ten times. The chain recombines TRBV28 with TRBJ2-7, with D uncertain. The CDR3 loop spans 13 amino acids. The V gene's germline CDR1 is MDHEN and CDR2 SYDVKM. V was clipped by 3 bases and J by 2 bases, with 8 bases between them. The CDR3 DNA is TGTGCCAGCAGTTTGGAGCGAACCTACGAGCAGTACTTC. Protein: CASSLERTYEQYF.

There are a few counts of this clonotype. The V gene is TRBV5-1, the J gene TRBJ2-7, with a possible D match to TRBD2 (5 bases). CDR3 length: 14 residues. V was trimmed by 4 bases and J by 0 bases, leaving 11 bases between them. Germline loops: CDR1 SGHRS, CDR2 YFSETQ. CDR3 in DNA: TGCGCCAGCAGCCGACGGAGGAGCTCCTACGAGCAGTACTTC. Translating it yields CASSRRRSSYEQYF.

The chain employs TRBV30 and TRBJ2-7, with 7 nucleotides matching TRBD2. Germline values: CDR1 GTSNPN, CDR2 SVGIG (reference sequence). The CDR3 covers 13 residues. The J segment lost 7 bases and the V segment lost 4 bases, leaving 10 bases of the junction unmatched. The chain's CDR3 is CAWNAGAAWEQYF. CDR3 nucleotides: TGTGCCTGGAACGCGGGAGCGGCCTGGGAGCAGTACTTC. The full variable domain, with the rest looked up from reference TRBV30 and TRBJ2-7, is SQTIHQWPATLVQPVGSPLSLECTVEGTSNPNLYWYRQAAGRGLQLLFYSVGIGQISSEVPQNLSASRPQDRQFILSSKKLLLSDSGFYLCAWNAGAAWEQYFGPGTRLTVT.

The chain couples TRBV12-3 or TRBV12-4 to TRBJ2-5, with 14 bases that match TRBD2. The CDR3 spans 19 residues. CDR3 sequence (DNA): TGTACCTGCAGTTTAACTACGGGGACTAGCGGGAGCCCACGAGAGACCCAGTACTTC. Translation: CTCSLTTGTSGSPRETQYF.

This chain connects TRBV18 to TRBJ2-3, with no clear D. The V gene lost 0 bases and the J gene lost 6 bases, with 7 bases spanning the gap. Germline V gene data show CDR1 as KGHSH and CDR2 as LQKENI. This CDR3 comprises 13 residues. This chain's CDR3 is CASSPPFRDTQYF. CDR3 sequence (DNA): TGTGCCAGCTCACCACCCTTTCGGGATACGCAGTATTTT.

This clonotype came up many times. The chain is built from TRBV7-2 and TRBJ2-7; D ambiguous. V lost 2 bases and J 6 bases, leaving 11 bases between the germline ends. CDR1 SGHTA and CDR2 FQGNSA come from the germline V gene. The CDR3 is 13 amino acids. The CDR3: CASSLFVLAEQYF. CDR3 in DNA: TGTGCCAGCAGCTTATTCGTCCTGGCCGAGCAGTACTTC.

Points on this clonotype: A much larger clonotype is one base distant, so this may be a read error. The chain links TRBV29-1 to TRBJ2-2, with 10 bases matching TRBD2. This CDR3 has 13 amino acids. Looked up from germline, CDR1 is SQVTM and CDR2 is ANQGSEA. The CDR3 loop reads CSAGLAKPGEMFF. CDR3 bases: TGCAGCGCGGGACTAGCGAAACCCGGGGAGATGTTTTTT.

This clonotype was seen more than once but under ten times. In DNA, the CDR3 is TGTGCCAGCAGCTATCCACAGGGGGCCGGTCAGCCCCAGCATTTT. This encodes CASSYPQGAGQPQHF. The gene calls are TRBV6-2 or TRBV6-3 and TRBJ1-5; 9 bases map to TRBD1. J was trimmed by 6 bases and V by 6 bases; bases with no gene match: 9. Germline V CDR1 and CDR2: MNHEY, SVGEGT. The CDR3 length is 15 residues.

This clonotype was observed many times. The chain links TRBV28 to TRBJ2-2; no firm D call. Trimming pared 7 bases from V and 1 base from J, leaving 4 bases between. Germline values: CDR1 MDHEN, CDR2 SYDVKM. CDR3 length equals 12 residues. CDR3 protein: CASKGNTGELFF. In nucleotides, the CDR3 is TGTGCCAGCAAAGGGAACACCGGGGAGCTGTTTTTT.

Ten or more counts support this clonotype. The chain has TRBV3-1 and TRBJ2-7; D unresolved. CDR1 and CDR2 from the germline V gene are LGHDT and YNNKEL (reference sequence). Trimming pared 1 base from V and 4 bases from J, leaving 8 bases between. This CDR3 region has 13 residues. DNA for the CDR3: TGTGCCAGCAGCCAAGGGCACAGTTACGAGCAGTACTTC. This sequence encodes CASSQGHSYEQYF.

This clonotype was recorded a few times. The J gene is TRBJ1-2, the V gene TRBV25-1, with D uncertain. This CDR3 spans 15 amino acids. Germline CDR1 reads MGHDK; CDR2 reads SYGVNS. Trimming took 3 bases from V and 6 from J, leaving 17 bases between them. CDR3: CASSDKDYRYHGYTF. The CDR3 region has the DNA TGTGCCAGCAGTGATAAGGACTACCGCTACCATGGCTACACCTTC.

The chain couples TRBV6-2 or TRBV6-3 to TRBJ2-1; TRBD1 is a possible D gene (5 bases). The CDR3 covers 14 residues. V shed 0 bases and J shed 7 bases, with 10 bases lying between them. Germline V CDR1 and CDR2: MNHEY, SVGEGT. The CDR3 region is CASSYSPGWNEQFF. Written as DNA, the CDR3 is TGTGCCAGCAGTTACTCACCAGGGTGGAATGAGCAGTTCTTC.

A few counts support this clonotype. CDR3 in amino acids: CSVGISGPNNEQFF. The CDR3 DNA follows: TGCAGCGTTGGTATTAGCGGGCCAAACAATGAGCAGTTCTTC. The chain carries TRBV29-1 and TRBJ2-1; 7 nucleotides agree with TRBD2. In germline, CDR1 is SQVTM, CDR2 ANQGSEA. This CDR3 has 14 amino acids. Trimming removed 4 bases from V and 5 bases from J; junction bases left unmatched: 8.

The chain combines TRBV11-2 with TRBJ2-1; 13 bases agree with TRBD2. Germline V lookup: CDR1 SGHAT, CDR2 FQNNGV. The CDR3 covers 16 residues. With 4 bases clipped from V and 7 bases from J, the junction kept 7 bases outside the gene matches. The CDR3, as DNA: TGTGCCAGCAGCTACCGACTAGCGGGAGGAACAAATGAGCAGTTCTTC. Amino acids: CASSYRLAGGTNEQFF.

This clonotype was observed a few times. This chain joins TRBV6-5 and TRBJ2-2; 11 bases line up with TRBD2. In germline, CDR1 is MNHEY, CDR2 SVGAGI. This CDR3 region has 17 residues. The V gene end was trimmed by 0 bases and the J gene end by 5 bases; junction bases not matched to a gene: 5. CDR3 residues: CASSYSVVAGGTGELFF. In nucleotides, the CDR3 is TGTGCCAGCAGTTACTCGGTGGTAGCGGGAGGGACCGGGGAGCTGTTTTTT.

The rearrangement uses TRBV29-1 and TRBJ1-4; D gene uncertain. Germline values: CDR1 SQVTM, CDR2 ANQGSEA. This CDR3 has 15 residues. V lost 6 bases, J lost 8 bases, and 22 bases lay in between. CDR3 residues: CSVALEGGVEEKLFF. The CDR3 region has the DNA TGCAGCGTCGCCCTCGAGGGTGGGGTGGAGGAAAAACTGTTTTTT.

This clonotype came up many times. J is TRBJ2-2 and V is TRBV4-3; 10 bases align to TRBD2. The CDR3 is made up of 17 amino acids. Germline V gene data show CDR1 as LGHNA and CDR2 as YSLEER. J was trimmed by 5 bases and V by 4 bases; bases with no gene match: 10. The CDR3: CASSPTGTSDPTGELFF. The CDR3 DNA is TGCGCCAGCAGCCCGACCGGGACTAGCGACCCAACCGGGGAGCTGTTTTTT.

This clonotype appeared a few times. The genes are TRBV25-1 and TRBJ2-1, with TRBD2 as a possible D gene (5 bases). CDR1 MGHDK and CDR2 SYGVNS come from the germline V gene. The CDR3 covers 13 residues. Trimming cost V 4 bases and J 9 bases, with 13 bases left between them. CDR3 nucleotide sequence: TGTGCCAGCAGTGGCACCACTGGAGGTGAGCAGTTCTTC. The encoded protein is CASSGTTGGEQFF.

The count of this clonotype is one. The rearrangement links TRBV29-1 to TRBJ1-1; D not certain. The CDR3 has 11 residues. Germline lookup yields CDR1 SQVTM and CDR2 ANQGSEA. V was cut by 6 bases and J by 2 bases, with 7 bases left in between. The CDR3 region is CSVRINTEAFF. CDR3 coding DNA: TGCAGCGTCCGGATCAACACTGAAGCTTTCTTT. Using reference TRBV29-1 and TRBJ1-1 for the parts outside the CDR3, the full variable domain is SAVISQKPSRDICQRGTSLTIQCQVDSQVTMMFWYRQQPGQSLTLIATANQGSEATYESGFVIDKFPISRPNLTFSTLTVSNMSPEDSSIYLCSVRINTEAFFGQGTRLTVV.